A single sample is the source of the 4 T cell receptor beta chains below, sequenced in a study of blood T cell repertoires in COVID-19. Repertoires were generated with immunoSEQ multiplex PCR, while TCRdb's copy carries only in-frame clones and drops some. The sample has about 41,000 clones; under 85% are singletons. The sample was peripheral blood. Receptor source: a woman of 80 years or more with acute or convalescent COVID-19.

J is TRBJ1-1 and V is TRBV6-2 or TRBV6-3; no clear D. CDR1 and CDR2 (germline): MNHEY, SVGEGT. CDR3 size: 12 residues. The V end lost 6 bases, the J end lost 6 bases, and 11 bases lay between the germline ends. CDR3 sequence reads: CASSNGVAEAFF. CDR3 bases: TGTGCCAGCAGCAACGGGGTAGCTGAAGCTTTCTTT.

This chain links TRBV7-9 with TRBJ1-4; no clear D. Germline V lookup: CDR1 SEHNR, CDR2 FQNEAQ (reference sequence). The CDR3 covers 11 residues. The V gene lost 4 bases and the J gene lost 7 bases, with 4 bases spanning the gap. DNA for the CDR3: TGTGCCAGCAGCTCGGTTGAAAAACTGTTTTTT. Translating it yields CASSSVEKLFF.

The J gene is TRBJ1-3, the V gene TRBV19, with D maybe TRBD1 (6 bases). CDR1 and CDR2 (germline): LNHDA, SQIVND (reference sequence). This CDR3 has 16 residues. V was clipped by 0 bases and J by 0 bases, with 9 bases between them. This CDR3 is CASSIDWTVSGNTIYF. The CDR3 region has the DNA TGTGCCAGTAGTATAGATTGGACAGTCTCTGGAAACACCATATATTTT.

The chain joins TRBV10-3 to TRBJ2-1; 7 bases map to TRBD1. The J segment lost 2 bases and the V segment lost 6 bases, leaving 7 bases of the junction unmatched. In germline, CDR1 is ENHRY, CDR2 SYGVKD. The CDR3 is 15 residues long. CDR3 bases: TGTGCCATCAGCCTACAGGGGAACGCCTACAATGAGCAGTTCTTC. It specifies CAISLQGNAYNEQFF.